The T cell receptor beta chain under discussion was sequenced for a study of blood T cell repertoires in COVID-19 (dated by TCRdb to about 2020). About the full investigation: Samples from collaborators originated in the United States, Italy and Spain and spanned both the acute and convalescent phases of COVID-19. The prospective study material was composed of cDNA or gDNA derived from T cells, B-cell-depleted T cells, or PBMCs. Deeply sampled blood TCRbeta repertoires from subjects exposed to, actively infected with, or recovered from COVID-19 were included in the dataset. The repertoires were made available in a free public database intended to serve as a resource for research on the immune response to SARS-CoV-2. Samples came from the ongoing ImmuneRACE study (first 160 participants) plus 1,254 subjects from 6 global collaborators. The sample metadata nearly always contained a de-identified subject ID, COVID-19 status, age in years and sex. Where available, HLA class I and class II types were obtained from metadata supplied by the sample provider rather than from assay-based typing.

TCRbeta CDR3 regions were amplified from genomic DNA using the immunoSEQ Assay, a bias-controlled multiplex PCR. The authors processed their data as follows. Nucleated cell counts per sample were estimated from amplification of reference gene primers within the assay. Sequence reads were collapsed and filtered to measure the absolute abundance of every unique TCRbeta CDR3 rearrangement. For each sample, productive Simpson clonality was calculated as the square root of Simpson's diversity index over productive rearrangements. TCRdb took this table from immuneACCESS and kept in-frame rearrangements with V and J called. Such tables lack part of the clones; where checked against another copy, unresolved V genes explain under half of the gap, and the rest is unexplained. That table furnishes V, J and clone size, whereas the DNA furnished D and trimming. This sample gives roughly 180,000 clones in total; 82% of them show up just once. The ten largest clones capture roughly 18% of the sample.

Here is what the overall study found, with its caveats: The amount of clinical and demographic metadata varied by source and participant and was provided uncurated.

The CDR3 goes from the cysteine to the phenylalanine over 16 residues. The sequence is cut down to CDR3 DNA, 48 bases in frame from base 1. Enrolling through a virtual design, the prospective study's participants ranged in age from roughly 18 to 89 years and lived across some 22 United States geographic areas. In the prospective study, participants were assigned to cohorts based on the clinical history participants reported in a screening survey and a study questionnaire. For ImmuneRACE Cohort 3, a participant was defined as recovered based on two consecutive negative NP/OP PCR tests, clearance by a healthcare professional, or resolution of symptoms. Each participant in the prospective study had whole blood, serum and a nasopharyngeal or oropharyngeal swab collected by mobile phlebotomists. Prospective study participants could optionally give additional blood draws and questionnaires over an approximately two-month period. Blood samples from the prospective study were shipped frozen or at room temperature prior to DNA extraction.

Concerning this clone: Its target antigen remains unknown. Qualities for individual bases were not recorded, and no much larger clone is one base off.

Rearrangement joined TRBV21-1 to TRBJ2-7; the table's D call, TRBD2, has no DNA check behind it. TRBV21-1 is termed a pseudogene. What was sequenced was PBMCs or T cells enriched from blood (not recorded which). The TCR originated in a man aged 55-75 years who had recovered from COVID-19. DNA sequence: TGTGCCAGCAGCAAAGAACTGGGACTAGCGAGGTACGAGCAGTACTTC. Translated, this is CASSKELGLARYEQYF.